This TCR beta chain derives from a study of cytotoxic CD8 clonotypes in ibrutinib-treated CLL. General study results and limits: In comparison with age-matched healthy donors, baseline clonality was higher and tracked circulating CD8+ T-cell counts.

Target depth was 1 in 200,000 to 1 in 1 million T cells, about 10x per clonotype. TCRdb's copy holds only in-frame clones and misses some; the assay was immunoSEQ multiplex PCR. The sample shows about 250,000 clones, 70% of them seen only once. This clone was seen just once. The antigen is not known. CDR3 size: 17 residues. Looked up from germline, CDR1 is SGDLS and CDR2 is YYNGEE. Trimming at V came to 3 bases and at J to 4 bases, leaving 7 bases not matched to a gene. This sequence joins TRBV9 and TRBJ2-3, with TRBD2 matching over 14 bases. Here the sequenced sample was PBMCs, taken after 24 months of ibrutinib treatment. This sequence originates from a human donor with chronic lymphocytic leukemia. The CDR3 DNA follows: TGTGCCAGCAGCGGGGGACTAGCGGGAGTTGTATCAGATACGCAGTATTTT. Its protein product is CASSGGLAGVVSDTQYF.